Given below is one T cell receptor beta chain in context. As yet, its antigen is unknown. This sample was taken from a study of radiation and T cells in renal cell carcinoma. Regarding treatment: 15 Gy SBRT to primary tumor, nephrectomy 4 weeks later. Study conclusions and caveats: Baseline intratumoral clonotype presence is unknown without pretreatment biopsies. In blood, top tumor clones expanded by 2 weeks, shrinking by 4. Sampling covered only about 0.96 g of each tumor.

Assay used: immunoSEQ multiplex PCR; TCRdb lists only in-frame clones, some missing. The table lists under 25,000 clones, just over 60% of them singletons. V was pared by 4 bases and J by 5 bases, with 12 bases between. The germline CDR1 and CDR2 sequences are SGHRS and YFSETQ. CDR3 length: 13 residues. The input for sequencing was tumor tissue, taken from a patient whose treatment included radiotherapy and nephrectomy. The receptor's source is a woman in her 70s with renal cell carcinoma. This chain links TRBV5-1 with TRBJ1-1; possibly TRBD1 for D (5 bases). CDR3 residues: CASSLQGMTEAFF. CDR3 sequence (DNA): TGCGCCAGCAGCCTGCAGGGAATGACTGAAGCTTTCTTT.